This section outlines one TCR beta chain sequence together with its context. This clonotype was observed at least ten times. It has no known antigen specificity. Base-call qualities are not available, and no considerably larger clone is one nucleotide away. Graves' hyperthyroidism was defined as stable when no progression to ophthalmopathy occurred over 18 months of follow-up. Hyperthyroidism patients were newly diagnosed, with disease duration under 2 months, and aged 18 to 65 years. Exclusion was applied to patients with uncontrolled infections, other autoimmune diseases, pregnancy or lactation. Diagnoses were established on the basis of clinical symptoms, serum thyroxine and TRAb, thyroid ultrasound, and orbital computed tomography. PBMCs were separated from roughly 10 ml of fresh peripheral blood using Ficoll-Paque density gradient centrifugation. Total RNA was extracted using Trizol reagent, and RNA quality was assessed on an Agilent 2100 Bioanalyzer.

The sample comes from a study of T cells in Graves' hyperthyroidism and ophthalmopathy (dated by TCRdb to between 2017 and 2020). For the study in its entirety: Peripheral blood was sampled at the time of initial diagnosis, prior to any treatment. TCR V-J signatures able to tell the groups apart were searched for in a discovery cohort of 95 or so patients, of whom over 40 had Graves' ophthalmopathy and more than 55 had stable Graves' hyperthyroidism. Whether ophthalmopathy could be predicted prospectively was tested in an independent validation cohort made up of 18 to 20 hyperthyroidism patients plus 17 patients who later progressed to ophthalmopathy. For training and testing, the 100 or so patients in the discovery cohort were randomly divided in a 7:3 ratio. In addition, the study compared T-cell repertoires in thyroid tissue and in blood from several Graves' hyperthyroidism patients. Following sampling, methimazole starting at 30 mg daily was given to hyperthyroidism patients, and high-dose intravenous methylprednisolone was given to ophthalmopathy patients. TCR Vbeta CDR3 sequencing of fewer than 150 peripheral blood samples (under 45 ophthalmopathy, 75 hyperthyroidism and approximately 17 progressor patients) is reported in the paper.

The paper as a whole reports these results and caveats: Sample size was not statistically predetermined, and investigators were not blinded to group allocation. Blood samples also contained most of the expanded thyroid clonotypes (frequency above 0.001), which suggests that blood repertoires may reflect thyroid immune responses. In validation, the model predicted progression to ophthalmopathy with over 65% sensitivity and approximately 72% specificity, a median of roughly seven months before onset. A 13 V-J signature model separated ophthalmopathy from stable hyperthyroidism, with 87.88% sensitivity and around 84% specificity in cross-validation and 80%/75% in testing.

The germline V gene gives CDR1 as KGHDR and CDR2 as SFDVKD. At the junction V is shortened by 4 bases and J by 5 bases, with 9 bases in between. The CDR3 sequence holds 13 residues, the cysteine and phenylalanine included. Only the CDR3 region is kept as DNA, spanning 39 bases read in frame from base 1. The TCR beta CDR3 regions were amplified from the RNA transcripts. A first-round RT-PCR of the TCR CDR3 used the HTBI primer set with the Qiagen OneStep RT-PCR kit. A second multiplex PCR round built the libraries, followed by size selection and purification. Libraries were sequenced paired-end with 100 bp reads on an Illumina HiSeq2000. On the authors' methods: SOAPnuke was used to process the raw data, throwing out any read that contained adapters or uncalled bases, had a mean Phred below 15, or lacked an exact constant-primer or identifier match. COPE v1.2.5 was used to merge the high-quality paired reads, and each unique nucleotide sequence was defined as a clonotype. MiTCR v1.1 was used to align the clonotypes against IMGT TRBV, TRBD and TRBJ reference segments. Analysis was restricted to V-J combinations with a frequency above 0.0001, which covered roughly 99% of repertoires. The TCS score was defined as F50 (clonal expansion) divided by E x V (chaos), with BLOSUM62-based TCRdist calculated between CDR3 peptides within each V-J. Welch's t-statistics and random forest reduced fewer than 600 V-J features to 13, which were used in a naive Bayes classifier (R e1071). The public sequencing data were trimmed at Q25 with fastp and processed into clonotypes with MiXCR by TCRdb, which kept only in-frame beta chains. Rows are unified per CDR3 protein, each entry keeping the most common DNA and genes. V and J calls and clone size were set by TCRdb, not the authors. For this sample there are 300,000 to 450,000 distinct CDR3 sequences; about 12% appear just once. Of the sample, 9.2% falls within the top ten clones.

The V gene is TRBV24-1 and the J gene is TRBJ2-3; there is no confident call for the D gene. Sequencing was done on a sample of blood. This clonotype originated in a woman aged 18-35 years with Graves' hyperthyroidism. The CDR3 amino acid sequence is: CATSDSVGDTQYF. The bases are TGTGCCACCAGTGACTCGGTGGGAGATACGCAGTATTTT.